Shown below are 15 T cell receptor beta chains from a single sample sequenced in a study of blood T cell repertoires in COVID-19. The assay was immunoSEQ multiplex PCR, and TCRdb's table has in-frame clones only and misses some. The table shows about 280,000 clones, with 70% to 90% occurring only once. The sample consisted of peripheral blood. The receptors here all came from a woman in her 70s with acute or convalescent COVID-19.

This chain connects TRBV14 to TRBJ2-5; TRBD2 aligns across 8 bases. Trimming at V came to 4 bases and at J to 1 base, leaving 5 bases not matched to a gene. The CDR3 is 15 amino acids. Per germline, CDR1 SGHDN and CDR2 FVKESK. For the CDR3, the DNA is TGTGCCAGCAGCCCTATTAGCGGGGCCCAAGAGACCCAGTACTTC. Its protein is CASSPISGAQETQYF.

J is TRBJ2-3 and V is TRBV12-5; maybe TRBD2 (6 bases). CDR1 and CDR2 (germline): LGHNT, FRNRAP. With 1 base removed from V and 2 bases from J, the gap between germline ends came to 13 bases. The CDR3 sequence is 16 residues long. CDR3 loop: CASGLDRSGDTDTQYF. As DNA, the CDR3 is TGTGCTAGTGGTTTGGACCGATCGGGGGACACAGATACGCAGTATTTT. Full variable domain (remainder filled in from reference TRBV12-5 and TRBJ2-3): DARVTQTPRHKVTEMGQEVTMRCQPILGHNTVFWYRQTMMQGLELLAYFRNRAPLDDSGMPKDRFSAEMPDATLATLKIQPSEPRDSAVYFCASGLDRSGDTDTQYFGPGTRLTVL.

This clone was detected only once. The CDR3 protein is CASSLDVAGQRTDTQYF. In nucleotides, the CDR3 is TGTGCCAGCAGCTTAGATGTTGCCGGACAGAGAACAGATACGCAGTATTTT. The rearrangement uses TRBV11-2 and TRBJ2-3; TRBD1 is a possible D gene (6 bases). The V gene lost 0 bases and the J gene lost 3 bases, with 16 bases spanning the gap. The CDR3 totals 17 residues. Per germline, CDR1 SGHAT and CDR2 FQNNGV. Filled out from reference TRBV11-2 and TRBJ2-3, the complete variable domain reads EAGVAQSPRYKIIEKRQSVAFWCNPISGHATLYWYQQILGQGPKLLIQFQNNGVVDDSQLPKDRFSAERLKGVDSTLKIQPAKLEDSAVYLCASSLDVAGQRTDTQYFGPGTRLTVL.

V is TRBV10-3 and J is TRBJ1-6; D perhaps matches TRBD1 (5 bases). Germline-derived CDR1 and CDR2 are ENHRY and SYGVKD. Trimming cost V 4 bases and J 7 bases, with 11 bases left between them. The CDR3 runs to 14 residues. Here the CDR3 DNA reads TGTGCCATCAGTGTACAGGCTGGGAATTCACCCCTCCACTTT. Translating gives CAISVQAGNSPLHF.

Comments on this clone: The sample has other DNA sequences that encode this CDR3 too. J is TRBJ1-1 and V is TRBV29-1; tentative D call: TRBD1 (5 bases). CDR3 length equals 11 residues. V lost 4 bases and J 5 bases, leaving 8 bases between the germline ends. Germline V gene sequence: CDR1 SQVTM, CDR2 ANQGSEA. For the CDR3, the DNA is TGCAGCGTTGTGCGGGGGACTGAAGCTTTCTTT. This codes for CSVVRGTEAFF.

J is TRBJ1-2 and V is TRBV19, with D perhaps TRBD1 (5 bases). There are 13 residues in the CDR3. Trimming took off 11 bases at V and 3 bases at J, with 16 bases between the two ends. CDR1 is LNHDA, CDR2 SQIVND, per germline (reference sequence). The CDR3 bases are TGTGCCGTTGGGACTCGGAGGGACTATGGCTACACCTTC. This translates into CAVGTRRDYGYTF.

V gene TRBV9 combines with J gene TRBJ2-3; 8 positions agree with TRBD2. The trim removed 4 bases at V and 5 bases at J, leaving 12 bases unmatched. Germline V gene data show CDR1 as SGDLS and CDR2 as YYNGEE. This CDR3 has 16 residues. The CDR3 loop reads CASSSRTGGAGDTQYF. The CDR3 bases are TGTGCCAGCAGCTCGAGAACCGGGGGGGCCGGAGATACGCAGTATTTT.

The chain joins TRBV5-1 to TRBJ2-7; 8 bases match TRBD1. After removal of 4 bases from V and 3 bases from J, the junction contained 12 bases not matched to a gene. CDR1 is SGHRS and CDR2 is YFSETQ in the germline V gene. This CDR3 region has 16 residues. As DNA, the CDR3 is TGCGCCAGCAGCCCTACACCCGGACAGGGAATCTACGAGCAGTACTTC. Encoded protein: CASSPTPGQGIYEQYF.

The chain combines TRBV2 with TRBJ1-6, with TRBD1 matching 9 bases. The germline gives CDR1 SNHLY, CDR2 FYNNEI. V was pared by 3 bases and J by 0 bases, with 12 bases of the junction left unmatched. The CDR3 has 20 residues. DNA of the CDR3: TGTGCCAGCAGTGAGGTTTTTGGGACAGGGTTTAGCTCCTATAATTCACCCCTCCACTTT. Protein product: CASSEVFGTGFSSYNSPLHF.

This clone was detected only once. The chain links TRBV19 to TRBJ1-5; 9 bases are shared with TRBD1. The CDR3 is 16 amino acids. V lost 5 bases, J lost 9 bases, and 14 bases stayed unmatched. The germline gives CDR1 LNHDA, CDR2 SQIVND (reference sequence). The CDR3 DNA reads TGTGCCAGTAGTCCCGGGACAGGGACTGCATTGCGGCCCCAGCATTTT. Encoded protein: CASSPGTGTALRPQHF.

As DNA, the CDR3 is TGCGCCAGCAGCTTGGCGACAGGGGACACTGAAGCTTTCTTT. It codes for CASSLATGDTEAFF. The genes are TRBV5-1 and TRBJ1-1; 8 positions match TRBD1. The V gene's germline CDR1 is SGHRS and CDR2 YFSETQ. J lost 3 bases, V lost 0 bases, and 1 base had no gene match. CDR3 length: 14 amino acids.

The J gene is TRBJ1-2, the V gene TRBV2; no clear D. Trimming cost V 6 bases and J 5 bases, with 10 bases left between them. CDR1 is SNHLY, CDR2 FYNNEI, per germline. The length of the CDR3 is 12 residues. DNA for the CDR3: TGTGCCAGCAGGATGGAGGGTTATGGCTACACCTTC. The encoded protein is CASRMEGYGYTF. The entire variable domain, with the rest obtained from reference TRBV2 and TRBJ1-2, is as follows: EPEVTQTPSHQVTQMGQEVILRCVPISNHLYFYWYRQILGQKVEFLVSFYNNEISEKSEIFDDQFSVERPDGSNFTLKIRSTKLEDSAMYFCASRMEGYGYTFGSGTRLTVV.

The sample holds one count of this clone. This sequence joins TRBV29-1 and TRBJ2-7; 8 nucleotides match TRBD1. The germline V gene has CDR1 SQVTM and CDR2 ANQGSEA. The CDR3 runs to 12 residues. With V trimmed by 6 bases and J by 4 bases, 5 bases remained unmatched. The CDR3 protein is CSVARTGYEQYF. The CDR3 region has the DNA TGCAGCGTGGCGAGGACAGGGTACGAGCAGTACTTC.

This rearrangement joins TRBV14 to TRBJ2-1; weak D call: TRBD2 (6 bases). The CDR3 totals 13 residues. V was pared by 7 bases and J by 9 bases, with 16 bases between. Per germline, CDR1 SGHDN and CDR2 FVKESK. For the CDR3, the DNA is TGTGCCAGCACCTGGACGGGAGTGGTTGAGCAGTTCTTC. It is translated as CASTWTGVVEQFF. The entire variable domain, with the rest obtained from reference TRBV14 and TRBJ2-1, is as follows: EAGVTQFPSHSVIEKGQTVTLRCDPISGHDNLYWYRRVMGKEIKFLLHFVKESKQDESGMPNNRFLAERTGGTYSTLKVQPAELEDSGVYFCASTWTGVVEQFFGPGTRLTVL.

Worth noting for this clone: Other DNA sequences of this sample code for an identical CDR3. The chain links TRBV18 to TRBJ2-3, with 11 bases that match TRBD2. J was trimmed by 1 base and V by 3 bases; bases with no gene match: 0. CDR1 is KGHSH and CDR2 is LQKENI in the germline V gene. The CDR3 has 15 residues. CDR3 sequence: CASSPGLAGTDTQYF. CDR3 nucleotide sequence: TGTGCCAGCTCACCGGGACTAGCGGGCACAGATACGCAGTATTTT.